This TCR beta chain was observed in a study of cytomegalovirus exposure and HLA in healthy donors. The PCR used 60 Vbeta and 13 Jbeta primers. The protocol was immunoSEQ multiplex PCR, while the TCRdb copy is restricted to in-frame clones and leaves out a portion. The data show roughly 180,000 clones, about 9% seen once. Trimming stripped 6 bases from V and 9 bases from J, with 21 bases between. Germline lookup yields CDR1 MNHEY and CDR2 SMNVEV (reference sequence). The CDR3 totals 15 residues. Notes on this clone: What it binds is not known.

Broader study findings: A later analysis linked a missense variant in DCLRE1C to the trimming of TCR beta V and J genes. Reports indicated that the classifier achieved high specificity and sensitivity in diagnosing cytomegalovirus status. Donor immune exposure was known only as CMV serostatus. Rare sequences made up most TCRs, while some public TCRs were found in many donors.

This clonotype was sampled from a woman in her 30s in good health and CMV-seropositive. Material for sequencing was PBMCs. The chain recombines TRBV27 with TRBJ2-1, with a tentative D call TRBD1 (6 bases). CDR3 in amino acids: CASSQMAGVVSEQFF. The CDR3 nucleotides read TGTGCCAGCAGCCAGATGGCAGGGGTTGTCAGTGAGCAGTTCTTC.